The rows below give T cell receptor beta chains drawn from one sample of a study of neurological immune-mediated disorders. TCRdb recomputed calls from the 5' RACE reads with MiXCR, one row per CDR3 protein. The sample includes some 71,000 distinct CDR3 sequences, 10% of them seen just once. Sequencing used PBMCs. These receptors originate from a man aged 30-40 years in good health. Each CDR3 is given with its conserved first and last residue. The D gene is left open where the match is weak. Size is omitted from some rows. Given values are once, few, many or a class for expanded clones.

TRBV10-3,.,many,TRBJ2-7,CAISEGTDNEQYF,TGTGCCATCAGTGAGGGGACCGACAACGAGCAGTACTTC
TRBV7-9,.,many,TRBJ1-1,CASSPTGNTEAFF,TGTGCCAGCAGCCCGACGGGGAACACTGAAGCTTTCTTT
TRBV24-1,.,many,TRBJ1-1,CATSDPGSTEAFF,TGTGCCACCAGTGATCCAGGGTCGACTGAAGCTTTCTTT
TRBV12-3/TRBV12-4,TRBD2,many,TRBJ2-2,CASTFSGSTGELFF,TGTGCCAGCACCTTTAGCGGGAGTACCGGGGAGCTGTTTTTT
TRBV5-1,.,many,TRBJ1-6,CASSLTQGPNSPLHF,TGCGCCAGCAGCTTGACACAGGGACCAAATTCACCCCTCCACTTT
TRBV18,.,many,TRBJ1-2,CASSPEAFPGSDYGYTF,TGTGCCAGCTCCCCGGAGGCCTTCCCCGGGTCTGACTATGGCTACACCTTC
TRBV12-3/TRBV12-4,TRBD2,many,TRBJ2-1,CASGNSGTSGYNEQFF,TGTGCCAGCGGCAATTCTGGGACTAGCGGATACAATGAGCAGTTCTTC
TRBV27,.,many,TRBJ2-1,CASRGAPNSGNEQFF,TGTGCCAGCAGAGGCGCGCCGAACTCGGGGAATGAGCAGTTCTTC
TRBV7-8,.,many,TRBJ1-6,CASSSGNPNSPLHF,TGTGCCAGCAGCTCCGGCAACCCAAATTCACCCCTCCACTTT
TRBV20-1,.,many,TRBJ1-3,CSPLGARYLAGNTIYF,TGCAGTCCACTCGGTGCCCGTTACCTAGCTGGAAACACCATATATTTT
TRBV5-1,TRBD1,many,TRBJ2-7,CASSAGQVFYEQYF,TGCGCCAGCAGCGCAGGACAGGTTTTCTACGAGCAGTACTTC
TRBV9,.,many,TRBJ2-5,CASRAPPGRRETQYF,TGTGCCAGCCGAGCCCCCCCTGGCAGGAGAGAGACCCAGTACTTC
TRBV20-1,.,many,TRBJ2-3,CSARDFGREETDTQYF,TGCAGTGCTAGAGATTTCGGCAGGGAGGAGACAGATACGCAGTATTTT
TRBV11-2,.,many,TRBJ2-1,CASNYLGSPDNEQFF,TGTGCCAGCAACTATCTCGGGAGTCCGGACAATGAGCAGTTCTTC
TRBV11-2,.,many,TRBJ2-4,CASSFQGTNIQYF,TGTGCCAGCAGCTTCCAGGGAACGAACATTCAGTACTTC
TRBV18,.,few,TRBJ2-7,CASSPPRTATYEQYF,TGTGCCAGCTCACCACCGCGGACAGCAACCTACGAGCAGTACTTC
TRBV12-3/TRBV12-4,TRBD2,many,TRBJ2-7,CASSSGTRAYEQYF,TGTGCCAGCAGTTCCGGGACTAGGGCCTACGAGCAGTACTTC
TRBV10-3,.,many,TRBJ2-6,CAISEGVAGANVLTF,TGTGCCATCAGTGAGGGAGTTGCTGGGGCCAACGTCCTGACTTTC
TRBV28,.,few,TRBJ2-7,CASSFLAYEQYF,TGTGCCAGCAGTTTCCTCGCTTACGAGCAGTACTTC
TRBV29-1,.,many,TRBJ2-7,CSAGERSVNEQYF,TGCAGCGCCGGAGAGCGGAGTGTGAACGAGCAGTACTTC
TRBV27,.,few,TRBJ1-1,CASRPVLRNTEAFF,TGTGCCAGCAGGCCTGTCTTGCGGAACACTGAAGCTTTCTTT
TRBV7-9,TRBD2,many,TRBJ2-7,CASSPGGSGSSRHEQYF,TGTGCCAGCAGCCCAGGGGGTAGCGGGAGCTCTAGGCACGAGCAGTACTTC
TRBV25-1,.,many,TRBJ2-7,CASGGPLGLSYEQYF,TGTGCCAGCGGGGGGCCTCTGGGGCTTTCGTACGAGCAGTACTTC
TRBV5-1,.,few,TRBJ2-7,CASSLVGIGVEQYF,TGCGCCAGCAGCTTAGTTGGGATTGGAGTGGAGCAGTACTTC
TRBV5-1,TRBD2,many,TRBJ2-7,CASSLGSGRGYEQYF,TGCGCCAGCAGCTTGGGAAGCGGGAGGGGCTACGAGCAGTACTTC
TRBV6-6,.,many,TRBJ1-5,CASRTDRGSNQPQHF,TGTGCCAGCAGGACCGACAGAGGGAGCAATCAGCCCCAGCATTTT
TRBV28,.,many,TRBJ2-1,CASSLPDEAKQFF,TGTGCCAGCAGTTTACCTGACGAGGCAAAGCAGTTCTTC
TRBV19,.,.,TRBJ1-1,CASSIPYMNTEALF,TGTGCCAGTAGTATCCCGTACATGAACACTGAAGCTTTATTT
TRBV29-1,.,many,TRBJ2-3,CSVDILDTQYF,TGCAGCGTTGATATATTAGATACGCAGTATTTT
TRBV5-1,TRBD2,few,TRBJ2-1,CASRFLSLAGGPSYNEQFF,TGCGCCAGCAGATTCTTGTCACTAGCGGGAGGGCCTTCCTACAATGAGCAGTTCTTC
TRBV14,.,many,TRBJ2-2,CASSPIANTGELFF,TGTGCCAGCAGCCCAATAGCGAACACCGGGGAGCTGTTTTTT
TRBV4-2,.,many,TRBJ2-1,CASNSREVDNEQFF,TGTGCCAGCAATTCCAGGGAGGTCGACAATGAGCAGTTCTTC
TRBV20-1,.,many,TRBJ2-7,CSAREPNTYEQYF,TGCAGTGCTAGAGAGCCCAACACCTACGAGCAGTACTTC
TRBV27,.,many,TRBJ2-7,CASSFTGSFYEQYF,TGTGCCAGCAGTTTCACAGGGAGTTTTTACGAGCAGTACTTC
TRBV29-1,TRBD2,many,TRBJ2-3,CSVVAGGSTDTQYF,TGCAGCGTTGTGGCGGGAGGCAGCACAGATACGCAGTATTTT
TRBV7-3,TRBD2,many,TRBJ2-3,CASSSEGASGISTQYF,TGTGCCAGCAGCAGCGAAGGAGCTAGCGGGATATCTACGCAGTATTTT